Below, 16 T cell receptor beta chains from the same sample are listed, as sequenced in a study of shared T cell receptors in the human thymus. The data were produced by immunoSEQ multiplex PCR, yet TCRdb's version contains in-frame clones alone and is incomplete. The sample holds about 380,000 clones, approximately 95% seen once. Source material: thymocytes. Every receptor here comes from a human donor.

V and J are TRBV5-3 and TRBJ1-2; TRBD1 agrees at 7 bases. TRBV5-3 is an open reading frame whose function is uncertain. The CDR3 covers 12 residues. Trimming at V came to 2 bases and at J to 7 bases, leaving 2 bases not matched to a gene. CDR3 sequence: CARSLTGVGYTF. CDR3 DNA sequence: TGTGCCAGAAGCTTAACAGGGGTTGGCTACACCTTC.

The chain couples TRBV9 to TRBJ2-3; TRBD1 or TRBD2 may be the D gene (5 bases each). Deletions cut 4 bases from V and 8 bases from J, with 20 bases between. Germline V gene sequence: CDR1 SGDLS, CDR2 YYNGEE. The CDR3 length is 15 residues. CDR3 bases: TGTGCCAGCAGCCCCCTCCGGGGCTCCAGATCTACGCAGTATTTT. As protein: CASSPLRGSRSTQYF.

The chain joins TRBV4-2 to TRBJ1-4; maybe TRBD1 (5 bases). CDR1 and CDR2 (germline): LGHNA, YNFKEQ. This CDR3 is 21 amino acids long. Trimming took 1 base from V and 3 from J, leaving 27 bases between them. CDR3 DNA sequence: TGTGCCAGCAGCCAAGTCTTTGCCGGGGGAGACTTCAAGGGCGCTAATGAAAAACTGTTTTTT. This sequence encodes CASSQVFAGGDFKGANEKLFF.

The CDR3 nucleotides are TGCGCCAGCAGTGATGCGCGGTGGGAGCAGTACTTC. Protein sequence: CASSDARWEQYF. The chain employs TRBV10-2 and TRBJ2-7; D unresolved. Per the germline V gene, CDR1 is WSHSY and CDR2 is SAAADI. The V and J ends lost 3 bases and 7 bases respectively, with 10 bases between them. The CDR3 is 12 residues long.

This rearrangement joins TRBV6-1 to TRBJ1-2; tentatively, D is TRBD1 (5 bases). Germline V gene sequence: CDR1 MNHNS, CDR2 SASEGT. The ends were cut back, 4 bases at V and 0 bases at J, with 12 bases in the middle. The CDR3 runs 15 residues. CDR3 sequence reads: CASSGARVPNYGYTF. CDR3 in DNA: TGTGCCAGCAGTGGAGCCAGGGTACCTAACTATGGCTACACCTTC.

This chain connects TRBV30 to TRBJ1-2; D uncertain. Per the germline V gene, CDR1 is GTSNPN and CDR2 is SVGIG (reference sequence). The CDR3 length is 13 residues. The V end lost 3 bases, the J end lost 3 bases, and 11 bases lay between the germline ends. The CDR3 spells CAWSAGQDYGYTF. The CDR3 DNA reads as TGTGCCTGGAGCGCCGGGCAGGACTATGGCTACACCTTC.

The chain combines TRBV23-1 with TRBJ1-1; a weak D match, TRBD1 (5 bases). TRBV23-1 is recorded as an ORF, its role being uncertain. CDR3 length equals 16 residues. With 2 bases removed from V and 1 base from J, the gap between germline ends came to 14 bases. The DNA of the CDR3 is TGCGCCAGCAGTCAAGACTACGGCAGGGCGAACACTGAAGCTTTCTTT. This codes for CASSQDYGRANTEAFF.

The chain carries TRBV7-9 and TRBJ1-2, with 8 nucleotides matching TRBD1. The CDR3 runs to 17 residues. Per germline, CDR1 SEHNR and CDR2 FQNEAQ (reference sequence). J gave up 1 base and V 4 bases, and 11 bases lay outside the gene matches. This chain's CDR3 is CASSSGQAILFNYGYTF. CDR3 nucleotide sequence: TGTGCCAGCAGCTCGGGACAGGCCATTCTTTTTAACTATGGCTACACCTTC.

As DNA, the CDR3 is TGTGCCAGCAGTGAGGGACAGGCCCCTTTCTCTGGAAACACCATATATTTT. As protein: CASSEGQAPFSGNTIYF. The chain employs TRBV6-1 and TRBJ1-3; 8 nucleotides line up with TRBD1. The CDR3 runs to 17 residues. Trimming removed 3 bases from V and 0 bases from J; junction bases left unmatched: 7. The germline V gene has CDR1 MNHNS and CDR2 SASEGT.

DNA for the CDR3: TGTGCCAGCAACAGAAAGACAGACTCTGGAAACACCATATATTTT. It translates to CASNRKTDSGNTIYF. This chain connects TRBV28 to TRBJ1-3; D may be TRBD1 (5 bases). Trimming removed 7 bases from V and 0 bases from J, with 13 bases in between. The CDR3 runs to 15 residues. The germline CDR1 and CDR2 sequences are MDHEN and SYDVKM.

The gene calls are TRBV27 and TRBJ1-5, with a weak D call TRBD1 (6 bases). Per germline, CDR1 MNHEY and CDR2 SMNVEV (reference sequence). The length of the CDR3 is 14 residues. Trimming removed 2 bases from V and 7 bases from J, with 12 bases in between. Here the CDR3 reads CASSLSWGAQPQHF. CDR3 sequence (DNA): TGTGCCAGCAGTTTAAGTTGGGGGGCCCAGCCCCAGCATTTT.

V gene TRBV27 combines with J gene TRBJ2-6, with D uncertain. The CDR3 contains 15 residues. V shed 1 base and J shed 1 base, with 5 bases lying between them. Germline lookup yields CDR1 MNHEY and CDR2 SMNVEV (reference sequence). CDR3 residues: CASSLYRSGANVLTF. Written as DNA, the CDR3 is TGTGCCAGCAGTTTATACCGTTCTGGGGCCAACGTCCTGACTTTC.

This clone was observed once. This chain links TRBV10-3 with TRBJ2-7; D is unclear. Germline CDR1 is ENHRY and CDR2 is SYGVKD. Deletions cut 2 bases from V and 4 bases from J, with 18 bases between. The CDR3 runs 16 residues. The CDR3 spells CAISESIGPLIYEQYF. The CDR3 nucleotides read TGTGCCATCAGTGAGAGTATCGGACCATTGATTTACGAGCAGTACTTC.

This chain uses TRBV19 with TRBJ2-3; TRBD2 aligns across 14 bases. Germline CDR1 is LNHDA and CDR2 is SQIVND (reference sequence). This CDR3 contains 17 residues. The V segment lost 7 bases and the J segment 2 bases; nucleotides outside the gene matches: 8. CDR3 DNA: TGTGCCAGTATTTCCGGGACTAGCGGGAGTGACACAGATACGCAGTATTTT. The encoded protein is CASISGTSGSDTDTQYF.

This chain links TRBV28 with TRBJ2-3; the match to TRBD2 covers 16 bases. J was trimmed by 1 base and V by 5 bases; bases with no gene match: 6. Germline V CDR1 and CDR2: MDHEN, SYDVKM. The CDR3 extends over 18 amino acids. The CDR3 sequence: CASSEGLAGGFRTDTQYF. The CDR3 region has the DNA TGTGCCAGCAGTGAGGGACTAGCGGGAGGGTTTCGCACAGATACGCAGTATTTT.

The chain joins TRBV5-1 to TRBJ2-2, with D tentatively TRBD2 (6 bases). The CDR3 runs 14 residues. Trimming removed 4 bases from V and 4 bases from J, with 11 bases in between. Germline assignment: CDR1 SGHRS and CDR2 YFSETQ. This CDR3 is CASSDGGGTGELFF. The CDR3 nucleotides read TGCGCCAGCAGCGACGGGGGAGGCACCGGGGAGCTGTTTTTT.